This T cell receptor (beta chain) was sequenced for a study of molecular identifiers for immune sequencing clone quantification. Study results and caveats: In naive cells, clones above 20 RNA copies held under 1% of molecules, whereas in effector cells they held over 97%. Amid 750,000 to 1,000,000 naive cells, spiked Jurkat TCR RNA from one cell was reportedly still detectable.

Concerning this clonotype itself: The antigen remains undetermined.

In TCRdb, the PCR reads were re-called with MiXCR into one record per CDR3 protein. This sample has some 590,000 distinct CDR3 sequences; approximately 24% occur once, and the top ten carry approximately 0.75%. Sequenced input: naive CD8+ T cells from blood, with Jurkat cell RNA spiked in. Subset noted: FACS-sorted CD8+CD4-CCR7+CD45RA+ naive T cells. This TCR was recovered from a human donor in good health. Some libraries in this study had Jurkat cell RNA spiked in.

CDR3 in DNA: TGTGCCAGCAGTTCCGGGACAGACCTTAGCAATCAGCCCCAGCATTTT. This translates into CASSSGTDLSNQPQHF. The chain employs TRBV6-5 and TRBJ1-5; TRBD1 aligns across 7 bases. Per germline, CDR1 MNHEY and CDR2 SVGAGI. The CDR3 spans 16 residues. V lost 4 bases, J lost 0 bases, and 6 bases stayed unmatched.